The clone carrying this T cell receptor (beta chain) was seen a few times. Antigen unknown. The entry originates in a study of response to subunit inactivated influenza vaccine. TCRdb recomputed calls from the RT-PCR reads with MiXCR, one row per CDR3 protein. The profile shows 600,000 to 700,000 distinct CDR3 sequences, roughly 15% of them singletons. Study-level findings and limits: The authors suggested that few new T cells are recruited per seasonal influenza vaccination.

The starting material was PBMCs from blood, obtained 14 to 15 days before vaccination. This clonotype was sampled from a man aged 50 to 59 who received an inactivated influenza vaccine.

The CDR3 DNA is TGTGCCAGCAGTTACCTGACTTTGGATAGCAATCAGCCCCAGCATTTT. Protein: CASSYLTLDSNQPQHF. This chain links TRBV6-2 or TRBV6-3 with TRBJ1-5; the D is unclear. Germline CDR1 MNHEY, CDR2 SVGEGT. V was trimmed by 2 bases and J by 0 bases, leaving 11 bases between them. This CDR3 spans 16 amino acids.